A single sample gave rise to the 10 T cell receptor beta chains below, sequenced in a study of blood T cell repertoires in COVID-19. The protocol was immunoSEQ multiplex PCR, while the TCRdb copy is restricted to in-frame clones and leaves out a portion. The sample shows 170,000 or so clones, 90% of them seen only once. The specimen was peripheral blood. The receptors were sampled from a man aged 45-65 years with acute or convalescent COVID-19.

The chain carries TRBV28 and TRBJ2-7; D may be TRBD2 (6 bases). Looked up from germline, CDR1 is MDHEN and CDR2 is SYDVKM. This CDR3 has 14 amino acids. V dropped 5 bases and J dropped 0 bases, with 11 bases sitting between them. CDR3 residues: CASSPGGSSYEQYF. DNA for the CDR3: TGTGCCAGCAGTCCTGGAGGGTCCTCCTACGAGCAGTACTTC.

This clone was observed a single time. The J gene is TRBJ2-5, the V gene TRBV5-1; D call uncertain. CDR1 SGHRS and CDR2 YFSETQ come from the germline V gene. The V end was cut by 0 bases, the J end by 7 bases, with 16 bases between. The CDR3 loop spans 15 amino acids. The CDR3 sequence is CASSLVPVQTGTQYF. The CDR3 DNA reads TGCGCCAGCAGCTTGGTTCCAGTTCAAACGGGGACCCAGTACTTC.

V usage is TRBV5-1 and J usage is TRBJ2-7; TRBD2 is a possible D gene (5 bases). V was cut by 4 bases and J by 6 bases, with 17 bases left in between. Germline V CDR1 and CDR2: SGHRS, YFSETQ. This CDR3 comprises 14 residues. The CDR3: CASSGGALQSEQYF. The CDR3 bases are TGCGCCAGCAGCGGAGGCGCCCTGCAAAGCGAGCAGTACTTC.

This chain links TRBV9 with TRBJ2-5; D is possibly TRBD2 (5 bases). V was cut by 2 bases and J by 1 base, with 9 bases left in between. CDR3 size: 14 residues. Germline CDR1 SGDLS, CDR2 YYNGEE. The CDR3 is CASSVRGIQETQYF. In DNA form, the CDR3 reads TGTGCCAGCAGCGTCAGAGGGATCCAAGAGACCCAGTACTTC.

The chain joins TRBV29-1 to TRBJ2-3, with D perhaps matching TRBD2 (6 bases). Germline CDR1 is SQVTM and CDR2 is ANQGSEA. V shed 2 bases and J shed 1 base, with 13 bases lying between them. The CDR3 has 15 amino acids. CDR3 sequence (DNA): TGCAGCGTTGAATCTGGAGGCGGGGGCACAGATACGCAGTATTTT. It specifies CSVESGGGGTDTQYF.

The chain is built from TRBV3-1 (or the pseudogene TRBV3-2) and TRBJ2-1; 11 bases are shared with TRBD2. CDR1 LGHDT and CDR2 YNNKEL come from the germline V gene (reference sequence). The junction had 3 bases not matched to a gene; V was cut back by 4 bases and J by 4 bases. The CDR3 spans 15 residues. The chain's CDR3 is CASSRRLAGYNEQFF. DNA of the CDR3: TGTGCCAGCAGCCGAAGACTAGCGGGGTACAATGAGCAGTTCTTC.

The rearrangement joins TRBV10-3 to TRBJ2-1; the D gene is possibly TRBD2 (6 bases). Germline V gene data show CDR1 as ENHRY and CDR2 as SYGVKD. Between the trimmed V and J ends, which lost 0 bases and 7 bases, there was a span of 16 bases. This CDR3 has 16 residues. The chain's CDR3 is CAISESMGGASNEQFF. In DNA, the CDR3 is TGTGCCATCAGTGAGTCGATGGGAGGAGCTTCGAATGAGCAGTTCTTC.

The chain couples TRBV3-1 (or the pseudogene TRBV3-2) to TRBJ2-3, with 10 bases that match TRBD2. The junction had 8 bases not matched to a gene; V was cut back by 1 base and J by 1 base. Germline V CDR1 and CDR2: LGHDT, YNNKEL (reference sequence). The CDR3 consists of 18 residues. The CDR3 sequence: CASSQAGLAVSRTDTQYF. Here the CDR3 DNA reads TGTGCCAGCAGCCAAGCCGGACTAGCGGTCTCACGCACAGATACGCAGTATTTT.

A single count supports this clone. This chain links TRBV9 with TRBJ2-1; 9 positions agree with TRBD2. V was clipped by 0 bases and J by 6 bases; unmatched bases: 4. The CDR3 sequence is 15 residues long. Germline CDR1 SGDLS, CDR2 YYNGEE. CDR3: CASSVGGGGLNEQFF. In DNA, the CDR3 is TGTGCCAGCAGCGTAGGCGGGGGGGGCCTCAATGAGCAGTTCTTC.

This clone turned up a few times. V is TRBV7-2 and J is TRBJ1-2; the match to TRBD1 covers 8 bases. Per the germline V gene, CDR1 is SGHTA and CDR2 is FQGNSA. Unmatched junction bases numbered 6, after V lost 2 bases and J lost 4 bases. The CDR3 is 15 amino acids. For the CDR3, the DNA is TGTGCCAGCAGCTTACTACAGGGGGTGGCCTATGGCTACACCTTC. Its translation: CASSLLQGVAYGYTF.